The clone carrying this TCR beta chain was found a few times. The target antigen is unknown. This entry comes from a study of identical twins. Study outcomes and limitations: While abundant cord blood beta clonotypes carried fewer insertions, memory repertoires showed no such pattern. Partly confounded zero-insertion analyses could result from invariant MAIT and iNKT cells.

cDNA molecules carried unique molecular identifiers, and template switching added a universal primer site. TCRdb reprocessed the 5' RACE reads via MiXCR and lists one record per CDR3 protein. The sample lists about 280,000 distinct CDR3 sequences, about 8% occurring once. The same sample was also studied in work on yellow fever vaccine responses in identical twins.

What was sequenced was memory (CD45RO+) T cells sorted from blood. The TCR sequence derives from a woman between 18 and 29 years old in good health.

The CDR3 spells CATSDTDRGGYGYTF. Written as DNA, the CDR3 is TGTGCCACCAGTGATACGGACAGGGGTGGCTATGGCTACACCTTC. The V gene is TRBV24-1, the J gene TRBJ1-2, with 9 bases that match TRBD1. Trimming cost V 3 bases and J 4 bases; bases outside gene matches: 5. The CDR3 is 15 amino acids. Per the germline V gene, CDR1 is KGHDR and CDR2 is SFDVKD.